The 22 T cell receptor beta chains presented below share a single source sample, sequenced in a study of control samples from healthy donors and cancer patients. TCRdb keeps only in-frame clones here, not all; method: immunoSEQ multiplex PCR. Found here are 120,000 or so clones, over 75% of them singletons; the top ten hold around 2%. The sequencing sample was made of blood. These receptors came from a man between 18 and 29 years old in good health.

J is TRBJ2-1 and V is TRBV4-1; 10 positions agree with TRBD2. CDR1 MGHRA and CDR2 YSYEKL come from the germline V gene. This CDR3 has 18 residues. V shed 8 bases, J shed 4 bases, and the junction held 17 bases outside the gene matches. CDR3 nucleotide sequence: TGCGCCAGCGGAGGAGTAGCGGGAGGTACTAGTTCGTACAATGAGCAGTTCTTC. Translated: CASGGVAGGTSSYNEQFF.

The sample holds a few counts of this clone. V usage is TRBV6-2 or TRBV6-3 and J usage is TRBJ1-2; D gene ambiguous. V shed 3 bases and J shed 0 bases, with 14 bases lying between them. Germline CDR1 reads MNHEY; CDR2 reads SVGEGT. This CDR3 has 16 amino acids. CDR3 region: CASSYLGQWANYGYTF. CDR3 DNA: TGTGCCAGCAGTTATTTGGGTCAGTGGGCTAACTATGGCTACACCTTC.

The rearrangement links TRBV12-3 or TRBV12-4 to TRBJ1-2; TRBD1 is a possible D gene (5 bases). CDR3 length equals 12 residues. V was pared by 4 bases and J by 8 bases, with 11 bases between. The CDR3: CASSSRVGGYTF. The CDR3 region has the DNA TGTGCCAGCAGTTCCAGGGTGGGGGGCTACACCTTC.

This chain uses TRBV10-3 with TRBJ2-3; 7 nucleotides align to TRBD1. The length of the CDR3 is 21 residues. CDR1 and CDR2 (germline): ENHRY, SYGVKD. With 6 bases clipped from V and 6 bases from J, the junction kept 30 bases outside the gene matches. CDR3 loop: CAIRRHRGTTPRQPTVDTQYF. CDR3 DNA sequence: TGTGCCATCAGGCGACACAGGGGCACTACTCCGAGGCAACCGACCGTCGATACGCAGTATTTT.

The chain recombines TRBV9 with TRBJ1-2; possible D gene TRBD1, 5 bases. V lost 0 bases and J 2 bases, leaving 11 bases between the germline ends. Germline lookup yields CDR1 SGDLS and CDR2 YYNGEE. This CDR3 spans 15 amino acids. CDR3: CASSVDSWGNYGYTF. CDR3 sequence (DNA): TGTGCCAGCAGCGTAGATTCATGGGGGAACTATGGCTACACCTTC.

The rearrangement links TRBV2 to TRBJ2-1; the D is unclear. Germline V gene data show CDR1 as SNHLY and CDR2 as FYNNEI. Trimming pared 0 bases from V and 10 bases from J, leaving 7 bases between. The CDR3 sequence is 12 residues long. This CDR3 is CASSEAPVEQFF. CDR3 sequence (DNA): TGTGCCAGCAGTGAAGCCCCGGTCGAGCAGTTCTTC.

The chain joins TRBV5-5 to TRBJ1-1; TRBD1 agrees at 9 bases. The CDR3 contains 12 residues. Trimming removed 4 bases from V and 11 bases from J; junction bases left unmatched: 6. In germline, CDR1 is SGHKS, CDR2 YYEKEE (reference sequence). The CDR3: CASSPGTGFAFF. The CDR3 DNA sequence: TGTGCCAGCAGCCCAGGGACAGGGTTCGCTTTCTTT. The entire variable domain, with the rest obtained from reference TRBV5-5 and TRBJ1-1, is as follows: DAGVTQSPTHLIKTRGQQVTLRCSPISGHKSVSWYQQVLGQGPQFIFQYYEKEERGRGNFPDRFSARQFPNYSSELNVNALLLGDSALYLCASSPGTGFAFFGQGTRLTVV.

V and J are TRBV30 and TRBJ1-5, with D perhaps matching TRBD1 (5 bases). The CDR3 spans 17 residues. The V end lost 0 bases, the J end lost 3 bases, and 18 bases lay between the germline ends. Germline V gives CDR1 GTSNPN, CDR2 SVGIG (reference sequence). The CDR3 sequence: CAWSVRGGALYNQPQHF. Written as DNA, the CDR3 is TGTGCCTGGAGTGTACGGGGAGGGGCCTTATACAATCAGCCCCAGCATTTT.

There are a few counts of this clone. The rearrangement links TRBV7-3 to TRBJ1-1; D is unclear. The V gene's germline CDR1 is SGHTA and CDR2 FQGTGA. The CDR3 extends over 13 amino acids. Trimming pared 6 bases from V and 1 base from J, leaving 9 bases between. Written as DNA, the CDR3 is TGTGCCAGCAGACTTAGGAAGAACACTGAAGCTTTCTTT. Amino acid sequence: CASRLRKNTEAFF. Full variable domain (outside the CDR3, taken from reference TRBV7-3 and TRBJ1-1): GAGVSQTPSNKVTEKGKYVELRCDPISGHTALYWYRQSLGQGPEFLIYFQGTGAADDSGLPNDRFFAVRPEGSVSTLKIQRTERGDSAVYLCASRLRKNTEAFFGQGTRLTVV.

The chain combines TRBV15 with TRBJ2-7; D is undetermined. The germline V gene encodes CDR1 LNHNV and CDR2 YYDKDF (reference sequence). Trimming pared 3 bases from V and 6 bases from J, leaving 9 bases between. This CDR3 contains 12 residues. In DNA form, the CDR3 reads TGTGCCACCAGCAGTGGCCCGGTCGAGCAGTACTTC. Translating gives CATSSGPVEQYF. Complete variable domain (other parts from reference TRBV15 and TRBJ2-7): DAMVIQNPRYQVTQFGKPVTLSCSQTLNHNVMYWYQQKSSQAPKLLFHYYDKDFNNEADTPDNFQSRRPNTSFCFLDIRSPGLGDTAMYLCATSSGPVEQYFGPGTRLTVT.

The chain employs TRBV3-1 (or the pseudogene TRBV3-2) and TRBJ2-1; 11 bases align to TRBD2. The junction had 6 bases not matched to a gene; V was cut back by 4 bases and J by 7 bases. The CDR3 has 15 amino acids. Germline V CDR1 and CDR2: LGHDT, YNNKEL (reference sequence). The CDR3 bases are TGTGCCAGCAGCCTTATTAGCGGGAGGGGGAATGAGCAGTTCTTC. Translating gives CASSLISGRGNEQFF.

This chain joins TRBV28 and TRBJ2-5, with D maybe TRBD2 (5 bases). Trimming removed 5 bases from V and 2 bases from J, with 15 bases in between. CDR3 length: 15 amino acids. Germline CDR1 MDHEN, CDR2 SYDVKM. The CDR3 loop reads CASSISMGGQETQYF. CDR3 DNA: TGTGCCAGCAGTATCTCGATGGGCGGGCAAGAGACCCAGTACTTC.

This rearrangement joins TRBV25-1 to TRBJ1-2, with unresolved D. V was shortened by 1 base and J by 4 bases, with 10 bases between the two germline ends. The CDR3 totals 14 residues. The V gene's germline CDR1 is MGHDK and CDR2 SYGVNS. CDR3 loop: CASSEFRSGYGYTF. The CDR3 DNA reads TGTGCCAGCAGTGAATTTAGGTCAGGCTATGGCTACACCTTC.

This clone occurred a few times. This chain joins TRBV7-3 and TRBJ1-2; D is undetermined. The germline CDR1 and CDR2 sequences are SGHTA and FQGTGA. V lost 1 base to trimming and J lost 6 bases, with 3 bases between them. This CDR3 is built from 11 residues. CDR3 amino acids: CASSLRDGYTF. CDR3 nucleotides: TGTGCCAGCAGCTTAAGGGATGGCTACACCTTC. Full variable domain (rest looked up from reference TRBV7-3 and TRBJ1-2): GAGVSQTPSNKVTEKGKYVELRCDPISGHTALYWYRQSLGQGPEFLIYFQGTGAADDSGLPNDRFFAVRPEGSVSTLKIQRTERGDSAVYLCASSLRDGYTFGSGTRLTVV.

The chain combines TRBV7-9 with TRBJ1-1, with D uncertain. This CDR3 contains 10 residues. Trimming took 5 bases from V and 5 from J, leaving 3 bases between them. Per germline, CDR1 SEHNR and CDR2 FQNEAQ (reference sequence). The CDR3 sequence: CASSLTEAFF. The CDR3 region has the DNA TGTGCCAGCAGCCTTACTGAAGCTTTCTTT.

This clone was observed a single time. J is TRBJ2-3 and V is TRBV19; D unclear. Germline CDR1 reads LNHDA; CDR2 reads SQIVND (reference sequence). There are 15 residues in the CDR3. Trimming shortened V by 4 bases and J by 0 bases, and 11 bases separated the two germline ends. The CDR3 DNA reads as TGTGCCAGTAGTAAGACTGTAACTAGCACAGATACGCAGTATTTT. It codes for CASSKTVTSTDTQYF.

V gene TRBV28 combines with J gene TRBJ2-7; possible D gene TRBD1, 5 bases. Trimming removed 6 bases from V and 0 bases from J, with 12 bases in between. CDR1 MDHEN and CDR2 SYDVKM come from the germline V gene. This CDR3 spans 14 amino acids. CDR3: CASSDRLNSYEQYF. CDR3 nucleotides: TGTGCCAGCAGCGACAGACTTAACTCCTACGAGCAGTACTTC.

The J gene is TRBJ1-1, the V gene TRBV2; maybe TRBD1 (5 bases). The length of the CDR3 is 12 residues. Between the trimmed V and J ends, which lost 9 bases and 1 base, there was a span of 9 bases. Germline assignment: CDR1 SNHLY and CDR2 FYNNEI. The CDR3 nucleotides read TGTGCCAGAAATACAGGGAACACTGAAGCTTTCTTT. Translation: CARNTGNTEAFF.

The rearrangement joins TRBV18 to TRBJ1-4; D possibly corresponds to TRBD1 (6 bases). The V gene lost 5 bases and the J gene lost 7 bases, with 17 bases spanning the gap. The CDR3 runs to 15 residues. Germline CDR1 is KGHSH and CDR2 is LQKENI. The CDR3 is CASSTNRVRSEKLFF. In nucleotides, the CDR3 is TGTGCCAGCTCAACTAACAGGGTACGAAGTGAAAAACTGTTTTTT.

The CDR3 sequence: CASSYRDGEKLFF. The DNA for the CDR3 is TGTGCCAGCAGTTACAGGGATGGAGAAAAACTGTTTTTT. V usage is TRBV6-5 and J usage is TRBJ1-4; D is ambiguous. Germline CDR1 reads MNHEY; CDR2 reads SVGAGI. The CDR3 loop spans 13 amino acids. Trimming removed 2 bases from V and 8 bases from J, with 9 bases in between.

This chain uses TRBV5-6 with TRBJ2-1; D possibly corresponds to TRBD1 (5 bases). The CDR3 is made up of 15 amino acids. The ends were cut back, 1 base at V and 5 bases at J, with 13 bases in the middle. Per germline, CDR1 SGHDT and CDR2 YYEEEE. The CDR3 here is CASSLYQGINNEQFF. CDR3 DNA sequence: TGTGCCAGCAGCTTGTACCAGGGCATCAACAATGAGCAGTTCTTC.

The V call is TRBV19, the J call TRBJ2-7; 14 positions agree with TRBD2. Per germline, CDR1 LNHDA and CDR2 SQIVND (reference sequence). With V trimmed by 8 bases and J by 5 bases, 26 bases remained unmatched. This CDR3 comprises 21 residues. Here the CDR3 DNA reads TGTGCCAGTCCTCGGGACAGCCACCGACTAGCGGGAGGGGGTCGGGAGAACGAGCAGTACTTC. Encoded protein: CASPRDSHRLAGGGRENEQYF.